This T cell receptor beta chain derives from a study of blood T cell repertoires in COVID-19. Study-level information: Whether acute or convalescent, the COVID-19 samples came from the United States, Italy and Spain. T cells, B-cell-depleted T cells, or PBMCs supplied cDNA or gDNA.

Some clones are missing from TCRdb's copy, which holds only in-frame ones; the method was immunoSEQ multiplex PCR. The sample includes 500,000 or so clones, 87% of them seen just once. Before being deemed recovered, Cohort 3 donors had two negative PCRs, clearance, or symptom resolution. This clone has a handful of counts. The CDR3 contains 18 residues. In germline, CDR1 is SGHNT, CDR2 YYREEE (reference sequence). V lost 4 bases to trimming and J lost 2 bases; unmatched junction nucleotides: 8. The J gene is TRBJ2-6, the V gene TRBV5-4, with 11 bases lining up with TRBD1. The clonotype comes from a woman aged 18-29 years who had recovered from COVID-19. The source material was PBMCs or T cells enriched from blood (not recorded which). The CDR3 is CASSDGGQGAAGANVLTF. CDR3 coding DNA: TGTGCCAGCAGCGACGGCGGACAGGGGGCTGCTGGGGCCAACGTCCTGACTTTC.